Below are 18 T cell receptor beta chains sequenced from a single sample in a study of post-analysis software for immune sequencing data. General study findings and limits: About 5 TRBV segments occurring more often in patients than controls included TRBV5-6, TRBV5-1 and TRBV20-1.

No antigen has been identified for these receptors. Sequencing libraries made from TCR beta cDNA carried unique molecular identifiers. TCRdb passed the PCR reads through MiXCR, listing each CDR3 protein once. The table lists 750,000 to 950,000 distinct CDR3 sequences, under 70% of them singletons. Source material: blood. Receptors were obtained from a girl under 18 with multiple sclerosis.

The V and J genes are TRBV10-2 and TRBJ1-2; unclear D gene. From germline, CDR1 is WSHSY and CDR2 SAAADI. Trimming cost V 3 bases and J 2 bases, with 7 bases left between them. This CDR3 is 13 amino acids long. The CDR3 reads CASSDLGNYGYTF. The CDR3 nucleotides are TGCGCCAGCAGTGACCTGGGGAACTATGGCTACACCTTC.

V gene TRBV29-1 combines with J gene TRBJ2-5; D is uncertain. The ends were cut back, 0 bases at V and 0 bases at J, with 2 bases in the middle. The CDR3 has 12 amino acids. Germline V gene lookup returns CDR1 SQVTM and CDR2 ANQGSEA. The CDR3 nucleotides are TGCAGCGTTGAAGACCACCAAGAGACCCAGTACTTC. This codes for CSVEDHQETQYF.

This clonotype was picked up one time. The chain combines TRBV7-9 with TRBJ1-2; 7 bases line up with TRBD1. With 6 bases clipped from V and 6 bases from J, the junction kept 10 bases outside the gene matches. The CDR3 loop spans 14 amino acids. Per the germline V gene, CDR1 is SEHNR and CDR2 is FQNEAQ (reference sequence). In DNA, the CDR3 is TGTGCCAGCAGTCGACTTCTTGGGACAGATGGCTACACCTTC. This encodes CASSRLLGTDGYTF.

The gene calls are TRBV20-1 and TRBJ1-5; weak D call: TRBD1 (5 bases). Looked up from germline, CDR1 is DFQATT and CDR2 is SNEGSKA (reference sequence). CDR3 length equals 14 residues. V shed 5 bases and J shed 5 bases, with 16 bases lying between them. The CDR3 sequence is CSARVGEGYQPQHF. CDR3 coding DNA: TGCAGTGCTCGGGTAGGGGAGGGGTATCAGCCCCAGCATTTT.

The chain is built from TRBV7-9 and TRBJ2-1, with 12 nucleotides matching TRBD2. With the DNA end fitting TRBJ2-7 better, the J assignment may be wrong. Looked up from germline, CDR1 is SEHNR and CDR2 is FQNEAQ (reference sequence). This CDR3 contains 16 residues. Written as DNA, the CDR3 is TGTGCCAGCACGACTAGCGGGGGACTTGGATACAATGAGCAGTACTTC. Protein: CASTTSGGLGYNEQYF.

V is TRBV7-6 and J is TRBJ2-7; 9 bases are shared with TRBD1. Germline assignment: CDR1 SGHVS and CDR2 FNYEAQ. The CDR3 is made up of 14 amino acids. After removal of 4 bases from V and 5 bases from J, the junction contained 6 bases not matched to a gene. CDR3 sequence reads: CASSSGQGLDEQYF. The CDR3 region has the DNA TGTGCCAGCAGCTCGGGACAGGGTCTCGACGAGCAGTACTTC.

The gene calls are TRBV12-3 or TRBV12-4 and TRBJ1-2; D gene unclear. V shed 9 bases and J shed 3 bases, with 14 bases lying between them. This CDR3 has 13 residues. CDR3 DNA sequence: TGTGCCAGTTCTAAGGACGGGCACTATGGCTACACCTTC. It codes for CASSKDGHYGYTF.

This clonotype has more than one count but fewer than ten. This chain links TRBV29-1 with TRBJ2-5, with 7 bases lining up with TRBD1. V shed 6 bases and J 1 base; nucleotides not matched to a gene: 5. The CDR3 runs 13 residues. In germline, CDR1 is SQVTM, CDR2 ANQGSEA. The chain's CDR3 is CSVDRDIQETQYF. CDR3 DNA: TGCAGCGTCGACAGGGACATCCAAGAGACCCAGTACTTC.

This clonotype was counted many times. The chain links TRBV20-1 to TRBJ2-5; D not certain. The CDR3 is made up of 14 amino acids. The V end was cut by 1 base, the J end by 1 base, with 10 bases between. Germline values: CDR1 DFQATT, CDR2 SNEGSKA (reference sequence). CDR3 bases: TGCAGTGCTAGAGCCGAGTCCCCCCAAGAGACCCAGTACTTC. Translation: CSARAESPQETQYF.

The V call is TRBV29-1, the J call TRBJ2-6, with D possibly being TRBD2 (5 bases). V was clipped by 7 bases and J by 0 bases, with 13 bases between them. The CDR3 extends over 15 amino acids. CDR1 SQVTM and CDR2 ANQGSEA come from the germline V gene. In nucleotides, the CDR3 is TGCAGCGCCGGGGTTATGGACTCTGGGGCCAACGTCCTGACTTTC. It specifies CSAGVMDSGANVLTF.

This chain links TRBV21-1 with TRBJ2-7; no check of the table's D call, TRBD1, against the DNA was made. TRBV21-1 is recorded as a pseudogene. The CDR3 sequence is 19 residues long. The CDR3 sequence: CASSKAYPGQGFEIYEQYF. DNA of the CDR3: TGTGCCAGCAGCAAAGCGTATCCGGGACAGGGGTTTGAAATCTACGAGCAGTACTTC.

V gene TRBV29-1 combines with J gene TRBJ2-2; no definite D call. Germline V CDR1 and CDR2: SQVTM, ANQGSEA. The CDR3 runs 14 residues. V was trimmed by 2 bases and J by 1 base, leaving 8 bases between them. CDR3 DNA: TGCAGCGTTGAATGGCCGCTGAACACCGGGGAGCTGTTTTTT. This translates into CSVEWPLNTGELFF.

This clonotype was seen more than once but under ten times. This chain connects TRBV20-1 to TRBJ2-2; maybe TRBD1 (6 bases). The germline V gene has CDR1 DFQATT and CDR2 SNEGSKA (reference sequence). The CDR3 covers 14 residues. Trimming pared 4 bases from V and 4 bases from J, leaving 13 bases between. CDR3 loop: CSATRGGFTGELFF. The CDR3 DNA follows: TGCAGTGCTACCCGTGGGGGCTTCACCGGGGAGCTGTTTTTT.

The count of this clonotype is one. The chain employs TRBV20-1 and TRBJ1-2; 8 bases are shared with TRBD1. V gave up 3 bases and J gave up 9 bases; unmatched junction bases: 15. Per the germline V gene, CDR1 is DFQATT and CDR2 is SNEGSKA (reference sequence). CDR3 length: 15 amino acids. The CDR3 reads CSAREYTTGVRSYTF. In DNA form, the CDR3 reads TGCAGTGCTAGGGAATACACGACAGGGGTCAGGAGCTACACCTTC.

This clonotype turned up a few times. This chain connects TRBV5-6 to TRBJ2-6; D possibly corresponds to TRBD2 (6 bases). V was pared by 4 bases and J by 2 bases, with 10 bases between. The CDR3 is 15 amino acids. Germline CDR1 is SGHDT and CDR2 is YYEEEE. The CDR3 loop reads CASSLRRAGANVLTF. The CDR3 bases are TGTGCCAGCAGCCTCAGGAGGGCTGGGGCCAACGTCCTGACTTTC.

This clonotype was seen a handful of times. The CDR3 bases are TGCGCCAGCAGCTTGGTACTAGCGGGCGGGAACAATGAGCAGTTCTTC. It is translated as CASSLVLAGGNNEQFF. The gene calls are TRBV5-1 and TRBJ2-1, with TRBD2 matching over 9 bases. V trimming: 0 bases; J trimming: 5 bases; junction bases outside the gene matches: 6. CDR1 and CDR2 (germline): SGHRS, YFSETQ. There are 16 residues in the CDR3.

The V gene is TRBV7-2, the J gene TRBJ2-7; 11 positions match TRBD2. The CDR3 is 16 residues long. Germline lookup yields CDR1 SGHTA and CDR2 FQGNSA. Trimming removed 1 base from V and 6 bases from J; junction bases left unmatched: 8. The CDR3 is CASSLGQLAGGFEQYF. The CDR3 DNA reads as TGTGCCAGCAGCTTAGGGCAGTTAGCGGGAGGGTTCGAGCAGTACTTC.

The genes are TRBV29-1 and TRBJ2-7, with 8 bases that match TRBD2. The CDR3 runs to 15 residues. CDR1 and CDR2 (germline): SQVTM, ANQGSEA. J gave up 6 bases and V 4 bases, and 14 bases lay outside the gene matches. In nucleotides, the CDR3 is TGCAGCGTTGGCTCTGGCGGGAGGTCTCTCCTCGAGCAGTACTTC. Translating gives CSVGSGGRSLLEQYF.